This TCR beta chain comes out of a study of CD8 T cells in ankylosing spondylitis. The CDR3 length is 17 residues. V shed 2 bases and J 2 bases; nucleotides not matched to a gene: 12. Germline V gene sequence: CDR1 DFQATT, CDR2 SNEGSKA (reference sequence). Whole-study results and caveats: It appeared that ankylosing spondylitis blood was characterized by a TCR beta motif of about eight highly homologous variants. Disease-linked clones were reportedly significantly enriched in matched ankylosing spondylitis synovial fluid. Previously reported in reactive arthritis synovial fluid and blood were some of the motif variants.

The authors made TCR beta libraries by quantitative 5'-RACE with molecular barcodes. TCRdb re-derived calls from the 5' RACE reads in MiXCR, one entry per CDR3 protein. Of approximately 440,000 distinct CDR3 sequences detected, 15% to 20% appear once; the ten largest clones hold over 1%. This clonotype showed up many times. The antigen is unknown. The sample was blood, either unsorted or a sorted T cell fraction (not recorded which). This rearrangement joins TRBV20-1 to TRBJ1-5, with TRBD1 matching over 7 bases. The receptor's source is a male donor with ankylosing spondylitis. Here the CDR3 DNA reads TGCAGTGCTAGAATGGGACAGAGGCCCTCGGGCAATCAGCCCCAGCATTTT. It encodes CSARMGQRPSGNQPQHF.